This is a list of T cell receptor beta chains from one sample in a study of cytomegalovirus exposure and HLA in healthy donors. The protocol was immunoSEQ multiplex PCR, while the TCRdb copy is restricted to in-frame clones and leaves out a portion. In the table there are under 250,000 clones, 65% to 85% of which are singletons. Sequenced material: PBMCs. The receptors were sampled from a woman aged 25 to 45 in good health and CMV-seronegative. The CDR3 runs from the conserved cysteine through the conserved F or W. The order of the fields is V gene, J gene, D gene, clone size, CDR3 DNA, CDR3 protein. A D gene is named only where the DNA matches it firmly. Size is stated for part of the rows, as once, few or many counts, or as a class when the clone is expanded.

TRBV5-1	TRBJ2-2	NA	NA	TGCGCCAGCAGCAGTACAGGGGGGGAGCTGTTTTTT	CASSSTGGELFF
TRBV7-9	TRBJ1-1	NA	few	TGTGCCAGCAGCTTAGACGGGGATATGAACACTGAAGCTTTCTTT	CASSLDGDMNTEAFF
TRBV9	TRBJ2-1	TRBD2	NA	TGTGCCAGCAGCGTAGGCTCTAGCGGACGGACCTACAATGAGCAGTTCTTC	CASSVGSSGRTYNEQFF
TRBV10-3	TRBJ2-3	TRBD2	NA	TGTGCCATCAAGGCGACTAGCGGGAGGGGGGGCACAGATACGCAGTATTTT	CAIKATSGRGGTDTQYF
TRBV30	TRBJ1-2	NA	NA	TGTGCCTGGGTCGAGGAAGAGAATGGCTACACCTTC	CAWVEEENGYTF
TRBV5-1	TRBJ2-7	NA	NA	TGCGCCAGCAGCGCCACGGGAGATTACGAGCAGTACTTC	CASSATGDYEQYF
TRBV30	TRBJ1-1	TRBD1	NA	TGTGCCTGGAGTCTTGGGCTCTCCGCCCAGGGGGGAACTGAAGCTTTCTTT	CAWSLGLSAQGGTEAFF
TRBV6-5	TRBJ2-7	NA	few	TGTGCCAGCAGTTATAGAAACTCCTACGAGCAGTACTTC	CASSYRNSYEQYF
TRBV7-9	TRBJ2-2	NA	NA	TGTTCCAGCAGCTTAGGGAGACTAGGGGACACCGGGGAGCTGTTTTTT	CSSSLGRLGDTGELFF
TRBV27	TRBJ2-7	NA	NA	TGTGCCAGCAGTTTCTCGGGCTACGAGCAGTACTTC	CASSFSGYEQYF
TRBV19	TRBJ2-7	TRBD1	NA	TGTGCCAGTAGTAGGGACAGCTTATACGAGCAGTACTTC	CASSRDSLYEQYF
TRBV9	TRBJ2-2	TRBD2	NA	TGTGCCAGCAGCGTAGGGGGACTAGCGAACACCGGGGAGCTGTTTTTT	CASSVGGLANTGELFF
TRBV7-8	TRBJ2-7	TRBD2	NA	TGTGCCAGCAGCCGGGGGAGCGGGAGTAGGTACGAGCAGTACTTC	CASSRGSGSRYEQYF
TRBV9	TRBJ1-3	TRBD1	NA	TGTGCCAGCAGCACGGGACAGGGGAAGAACACCATATATTTT	CASSTGQGKNTIYF
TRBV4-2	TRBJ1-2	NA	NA	TGTGCCAGCAATTCCGAGACAGGACTGTATGGCTACACCTTC	CASNSETGLYGYTF
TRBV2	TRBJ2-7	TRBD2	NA	TGTGCCAGCAGTGAAGAACTAGCGGGAGCGGCAGAGCAGTACTTC	CASSEELAGAAEQYF
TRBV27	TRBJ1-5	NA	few	TGTGCCAGCAGCTACGGTCCGGAGGGTCAGCCCCAGCATTTT	CASSYGPEGQPQHF
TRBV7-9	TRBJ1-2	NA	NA	TGTGCCAGCAGCATCGACAGGTACTATGGCTACACCTTC	CASSIDRYYGYTF
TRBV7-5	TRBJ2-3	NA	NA	TGTGCCAGAGGCACGGACAGGGTCCACCTAAACACAGATACGCAGTATTTT	CARGTDRVHLNTDTQYF
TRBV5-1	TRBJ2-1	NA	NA	TGCGCCAGCAAGGACAGCTACAATGAGCAGTTCTTC	CASKDSYNEQFF
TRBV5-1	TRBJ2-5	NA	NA	TGCGCCAGCAGCCGGCCCTCCAGCGACGAGACCCAGTACTTC	CASSRPSSDETQYF
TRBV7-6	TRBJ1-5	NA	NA	TGTGCCAGCAGCTTACGATCAGGGGCCGATCAGCCCCAGCATTTT	CASSLRSGADQPQHF
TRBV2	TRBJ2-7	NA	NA	TGTGCCAGCAGTGTGGAGGGGTGGGGCGAGCAGTACTTC	CASSVEGWGEQYF
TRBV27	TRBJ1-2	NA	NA	TGTGCCAGCAGACCAAGCTCTATACGGGGCTACACCTTC	CASRPSSIRGYTF
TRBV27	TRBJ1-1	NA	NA	TGTGCCAGCAGTTTAACTGATAACACTGAAGCTTTCTTT	CASSLTDNTEAFF
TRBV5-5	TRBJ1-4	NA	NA	TGTGCCAGCAGCTTCACTACTGAAAAACTGTTTTTT	CASSFTTEKLFF
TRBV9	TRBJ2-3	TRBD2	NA	TGTGCCAGCAGCGTAGCTACTCTAGCGGGGCCTTCCCGAACAGATACGCAGTATTTT	CASSVATLAGPSRTDTQYF
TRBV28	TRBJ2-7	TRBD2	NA	TGTGCCAGCAGTTTAACAGCGGGAGAATGGTACGAGCAGTACTTC	CASSLTAGEWYEQYF
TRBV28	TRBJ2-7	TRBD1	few	TGTGCCAGCGCGGGACAGGGTATCCACGAGCAGTACTTC	CASAGQGIHEQYF